This T cell receptor beta chain emerged from a study of molecular identifiers for immune sequencing clone quantification. One entry per CDR3 protein results from TCRdb running MiXCR on the PCR reads. Of about 98,000 distinct CDR3 sequences in the sample, 30% to 35% were seen once. Study results and caveats: More than 98% of effector molecules, versus under 1% of naive-cell molecules, belonged to clones above 20 RNA copies.

This clonotype was counted only a few times. As yet, its antigen is unknown. The CDR3 loop spans 12 amino acids. The V gene lost 0 bases and the J gene lost 7 bases, with 8 bases spanning the gap. CDR1 is SGHRS, CDR2 YFSETQ, per germline. This receptor was identified in a human donor in good health. Some libraries in this study had Jurkat cell RNA spiked in. The chain carries TRBV5-1 and TRBJ2-7; either TRBD1 or TRBD2 may supply D (5 bases each). The source material was naive CD8+ T cells from blood, with Jurkat cell RNA spiked in. Subset of the sample: FACS-sorted CD8+CD4-CCR7+CD45RA+ naive T cells. In DNA form, the CDR3 reads TGCGCCAGCAGCTTGGCGGGGCGGGAGCAGTACTTC. Its protein product is CASSLAGREQYF.